This entry lists 23 T cell receptor beta chains sequenced from one sample in a study of T cell responses to AZD1222 COVID-19 vaccine. Assay: immunoSEQ multiplex PCR; the TCRdb copy retains only in-frame clones and omits some. Here the sample spans around 250,000 clones, 85% to 95% being singletons. Here the sequenced sample was peripheral blood, taken on day 0 of AZD1222 vaccination. All receptors come from an adult in good health.

This clone was observed once. CDR3 amino acids: CASSQRTYSGLHF. The CDR3 DNA follows: TGTGCCAGCAGCCAACGGACCTATTCAGGCCTCCACTTT. The V and J genes are TRBV14 and TRBJ1-6; D is ambiguous. CDR3 size: 13 residues. Germline V gene lookup returns CDR1 SGHDN and CDR2 FVKESK. Trimming cost V 2 bases and J 15 bases, with 14 bases left between them.

The chain couples TRBV2 to TRBJ1-2, with D unresolved. Trimming took 6 bases from V and 8 from J, leaving 10 bases between them. CDR3 size: 11 residues. Germline loops: CDR1 SNHLY, CDR2 FYNNEI. The CDR3 nucleotides are TGTGCCAGCAGAGGTCCGGGGGGCTACACCTTC. It translates to CASRGPGGYTF.

The genes are TRBV2 and TRBJ1-2; 7 bases match TRBD1. From germline, CDR1 is SNHLY and CDR2 FYNNEI. This CDR3 spans 15 amino acids. With 10 bases clipped from V and 0 bases from J, the junction kept 11 bases outside the gene matches. This chain's CDR3 is CATGGRQGPNYGYTF. In nucleotides, the CDR3 is TGTGCCACCGGAGGTCGACAGGGTCCTAACTATGGCTACACCTTC.

The V gene is TRBV7-2, the J gene TRBJ2-3; unclear D gene. The CDR3 is 11 amino acids. The germline V and J ends were trimmed by 4 bases and 6 bases, with 5 bases remaining between them. CDR1 SGHTA and CDR2 FQGNSA come from the germline V gene. The CDR3 is CASSSFDTQYF. Written as DNA, the CDR3 is TGTGCCAGCAGCTCTTTTGATACGCAGTATTTT.

This chain links TRBV2 with TRBJ1-5; D not resolved. CDR3 length: 14 residues. CDR1 SNHLY and CDR2 FYNNEI come from the germline V gene. Trimming took 4 bases from V and 5 from J, leaving 12 bases between them. The CDR3 DNA reads TGTGCCAGCAGTGGCCTCCAAAGGGATCAGCCCCAGCATTTT. This encodes CASSGLQRDQPQHF.

This chain uses TRBV6-5 with TRBJ1-1, with D possibly matching TRBD1 (5 bases). V lost 5 bases to trimming and J lost 6 bases, with 13 bases between them. CDR3 length equals 13 residues. Looked up from germline, CDR1 is MNHEY and CDR2 is SVGAGI. CDR3 bases: TGTGCCAGCAGTCCACTCAGGGAGGCTGAAGCTTTCTTT. Encoded protein: CASSPLREAEAFF.

The sample holds a few counts of this clone. V gene TRBV28 combines with J gene TRBJ1-2; D is ambiguous. Between the trimmed V and J ends, which lost 6 bases and 4 bases, there was a span of 6 bases. This CDR3 spans 11 amino acids. The V gene's germline CDR1 is MDHEN and CDR2 SYDVKM. In nucleotides, the CDR3 is TGTGCCAGCAGCAACCTCTATGGCTACACCTTC. It translates to CASSNLYGYTF.

The gene calls are TRBV29-1 and TRBJ2-3; no clear D gene. CDR3 length: 12 amino acids. V dropped 3 bases and J dropped 1 base, with 5 bases sitting between them. Per the germline V gene, CDR1 is SQVTM and CDR2 is ANQGSEA. CDR3 in DNA: TGCAGCGTTGAGCCCGGCACAGATACGCAGTATTTT. Protein sequence: CSVEPGTDTQYF.

The V and J genes are TRBV19 and TRBJ1-5, with D possibly matching TRBD1 (5 bases). This CDR3 has 14 residues. Germline CDR1 and CDR2: LNHDA and SQIVND (reference sequence). With 9 bases removed from V and 3 bases from J, the gap between germline ends came to 15 bases. The CDR3 is CASRWGNDNQPQHF. For the CDR3, the DNA is TGTGCCAGCCGGTGGGGGAACGACAATCAGCCCCAGCATTTT.

The chain is built from TRBV24-1 and TRBJ1-2; D may be TRBD1 (6 bases). CDR1 is KGHDR and CDR2 is SFDVKD in the germline V gene. The CDR3 length is 12 residues. Trimming shortened V by 10 bases and J by 3 bases, and 11 bases separated the two germline ends. CDR3 coding DNA: TGTGCCACTTCGGACAGCTACTATGGCTACACCTTC. As protein: CATSDSYYGYTF.

This chain connects TRBV4-1 to TRBJ1-5, with D uncertain. V lost 1 base, J lost 6 bases, and 7 bases lay in between. Germline V lookup: CDR1 MGHRA, CDR2 YSYEKL. CDR3 length equals 13 residues. The CDR3 loop is CASSQAVFQPQHF. The CDR3 DNA reads TGCGCCAGCAGCCAAGCGGTTTTTCAGCCCCAGCATTTT.

The V call is TRBV7-8, the J call TRBJ2-7; no clear D gene. Germline assignment: CDR1 SGHVS and CDR2 FQNEAQ. The CDR3 runs 13 residues. With 5 bases removed from V and 0 bases from J, the gap between germline ends came to 8 bases. CDR3 in amino acids: CASSQTSSYEQYF. The CDR3, as DNA: TGTGCCAGCAGCCAAACAAGCTCCTACGAGCAGTACTTC.

This rearrangement joins TRBV29-1 to TRBJ2-7; D gene unclear. CDR3 size: 10 residues. Trimming left V 5 bases short and J 7 bases short, with 9 bases between. Germline CDR1 is SQVTM and CDR2 is ANQGSEA. This chain's CDR3 is CSVSGYEQYF. The CDR3 bases are TGCAGCGTTAGTGGGTATGAGCAGTACTTC.

This chain links TRBV5-5 with TRBJ1-1; 10 bases agree with TRBD1. CDR1 and CDR2 from the germline V gene are SGHKS and YYEKEE (reference sequence). With 5 bases clipped from V and 6 bases from J, the junction kept 7 bases outside the gene matches. This CDR3 region has 14 residues. For the CDR3, the DNA is TGTGCCAGCAGGAAGGGACAGGGGTCCTCTGAAGCTTTCTTT. This encodes CASRKGQGSSEAFF.

J is TRBJ2-7 and V is TRBV18; TRBD2 matches 11 bases. V lost 6 bases, J lost 3 bases, and 10 bases stayed unmatched. CDR1 and CDR2 from the germline V gene are KGHSH and LQKENI. This CDR3 region has 16 residues. The CDR3 loop is CASSRRLAGNHYEQYF. The CDR3 coding sequence is TGTGCCAGCTCGCGGCGACTAGCGGGGAACCACTACGAGCAGTACTTC. The full variable domain, its missing parts supplied by reference TRBV18 and TRBJ2-7, is NAGVMQNPRHLVRRRGQEARLRCSPMKGHSHVYWYRQLPEEGLKFMVYLQKENIIDESGMPKERFSAEFPKEGPSILRIQQVVRGDSAAYFCASSRRLAGNHYEQYFGPGTRLTVT.

This chain joins TRBV3-1 (or the pseudogene TRBV3-2) and TRBJ2-5, with 8 positions matching TRBD2. The trim removed 2 bases at V and 1 base at J, leaving 3 bases unmatched. This CDR3 spans 15 amino acids. In germline, CDR1 is LGHDT, CDR2 YNNKEL (reference sequence). The CDR3 sequence: CASSQPSGGQETQYF. In nucleotides, the CDR3 is TGTGCCAGCAGCCAACCCAGCGGGGGCCAAGAGACCCAGTACTTC.

This sequence joins TRBV28 and TRBJ1-1; D possibly corresponds to TRBD1 (6 bases). The CDR3 has 14 amino acids. Deletions cut 6 bases from V and 1 base from J, with 12 bases between. Germline V lookup: CDR1 MDHEN, CDR2 SYDVKM. The CDR3 protein is CASSPGTTNTEAFF. The CDR3 coding sequence is TGTGCCAGCAGCCCCGGGACAACGAACACTGAAGCTTTCTTT.

The rearrangement links TRBV11-2 to TRBJ2-3, with D uncertain. The CDR3 has 13 residues. V was shortened by 4 bases and J by 7 bases, with 12 bases between the two germline ends. The germline V gene has CDR1 SGHAT and CDR2 FQNNGV. The CDR3 DNA sequence: TGTGCCAGCAGCTCCCCACCCACCCATACGCAGTATTTT. It yields the protein CASSSPPTHTQYF.

The chain links TRBV6-6 to TRBJ2-7, with D possibly being TRBD1 (6 bases). V was clipped by 8 bases and J by 2 bases, with 7 bases between them. CDR3 length equals 11 residues. Germline assignment: CDR1 MNHNY and CDR2 SVGAGI (reference sequence). DNA of the CDR3: TGTGCCAGCTCAGGGGCCTACGAGCAGTACTTC. Translated, it gives CASSGAYEQYF.

The J gene is TRBJ2-5, the V gene TRBV7-9, with 7 bases aligning to TRBD1. Germline values: CDR1 SEHNR, CDR2 FQNEAQ (reference sequence). CDR3 length: 15 amino acids. The trim removed 5 bases at V and 5 bases at J, leaving 11 bases unmatched. The CDR3 DNA follows: TGTGCCAGCAGCCAGGGAACAGGGGCCCCCGAGACCCAGTACTTC. It specifies CASSQGTGAPETQYF. The whole variable domain, remainder taken from reference TRBV7-9 and TRBJ2-5, is DTGVSQNPRHKITKRGQNVTFRCDPISEHNRLYWYRQTLGQGPEFLTYFQNEAQLEKSRLLSDRFSAERPKGSFSTLEIQRTEQGDSAMYLCASSQGTGAPETQYFGPGTRLLVL.

J is TRBJ2-7 and V is TRBV30; D is possibly TRBD1 (5 bases). This CDR3 spans 13 amino acids. CDR1 and CDR2 from the germline V gene are GTSNPN and SVGIG (reference sequence). Trimming left V 2 bases short and J 3 bases short, with 11 bases between. In nucleotides, the CDR3 is TGTGCCTGGAGTTTTACAGGTCTCTACGAGCAGTACTTC. This encodes CAWSFTGLYEQYF. Based on the CDR3 plus reference TRBV30 and TRBJ2-7, the full variable domain is SQTIHQWPATLVQPVGSPLSLECTVEGTSNPNLYWYRQAAGRGLQLLFYSVGIGQISSEVPQNLSASRPQDRQFILSSKKLLLSDSGFYLCAWSFTGLYEQYFGPGTRLTVT.

The chain carries TRBV4-3 and TRBJ2-3; 11 nucleotides align to TRBD2. The CDR3 length is 16 residues. Looked up from germline, CDR1 is LGHNA and CDR2 is YSLEER. V lost 4 bases, J lost 5 bases, and 8 bases stayed unmatched. Here the CDR3 DNA reads TGCGCCAGCAGCCCATCGTTAGCGGGAGGGAAAGATACGCAGTATTTT. It codes for CASSPSLAGGKDTQYF.

The J gene is TRBJ2-5, the V gene TRBV5-1; weak D call: TRBD1 (5 bases). Trimming took 2 bases from V and 9 from J, leaving 11 bases between them. The CDR3 has 12 residues. Looked up from germline, CDR1 is SGHRS and CDR2 is YFSETQ. The CDR3 sequence: CASSFQGEAQYF. The CDR3 DNA reads as TGCGCCAGCAGCTTTCAGGGCGAGGCCCAGTACTTC.